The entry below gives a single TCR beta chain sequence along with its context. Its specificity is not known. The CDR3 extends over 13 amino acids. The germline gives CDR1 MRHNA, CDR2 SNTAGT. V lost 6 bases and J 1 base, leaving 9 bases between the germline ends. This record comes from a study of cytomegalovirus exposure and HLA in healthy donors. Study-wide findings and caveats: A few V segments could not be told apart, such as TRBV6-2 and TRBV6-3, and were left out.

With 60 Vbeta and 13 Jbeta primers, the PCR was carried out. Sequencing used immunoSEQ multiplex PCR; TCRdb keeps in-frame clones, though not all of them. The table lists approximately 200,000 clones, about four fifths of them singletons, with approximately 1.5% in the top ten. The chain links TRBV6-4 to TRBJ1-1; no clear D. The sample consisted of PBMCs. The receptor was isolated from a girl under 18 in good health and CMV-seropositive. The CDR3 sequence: CASSVRGNTEAFF. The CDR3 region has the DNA TGTGCCAGCAGCGTACGCGGGAACACTGAAGCTTTCTTT.